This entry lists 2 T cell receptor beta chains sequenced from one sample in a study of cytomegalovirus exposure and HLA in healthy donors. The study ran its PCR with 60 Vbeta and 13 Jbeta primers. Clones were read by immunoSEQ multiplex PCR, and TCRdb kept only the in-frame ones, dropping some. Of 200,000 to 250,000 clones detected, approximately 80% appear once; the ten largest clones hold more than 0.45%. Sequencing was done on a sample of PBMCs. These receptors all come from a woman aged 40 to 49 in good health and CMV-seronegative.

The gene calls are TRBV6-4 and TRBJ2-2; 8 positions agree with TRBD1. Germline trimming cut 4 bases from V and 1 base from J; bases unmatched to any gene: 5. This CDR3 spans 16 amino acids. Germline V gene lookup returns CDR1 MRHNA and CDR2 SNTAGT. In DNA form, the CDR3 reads TGTGCCAGCAGTGCCCAGACAGGGGAGAACACCGGGGAGCTGTTTTTT. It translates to CASSAQTGENTGELFF.

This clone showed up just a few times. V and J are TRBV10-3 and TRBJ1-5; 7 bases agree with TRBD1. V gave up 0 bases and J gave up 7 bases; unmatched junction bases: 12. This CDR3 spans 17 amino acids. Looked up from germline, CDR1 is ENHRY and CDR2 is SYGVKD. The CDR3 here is CAISESTRGDSIQPQHF. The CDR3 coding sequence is TGTGCCATCAGTGAGTCAACCCGTGGGGACAGCATACAGCCCCAGCATTTT.